The 16 T cell receptor beta chains reported below all come from one sample, sequenced in a study of blood T cell repertoires in COVID-19. This table comes from immunoSEQ multiplex PCR, and its TCRdb copy is limited to in-frame clones, with some not included. This sample carries approximately 62,000 clones, 90% of them seen once, and the ten largest clones take more than 1.2%. Sequenced sample: peripheral blood. The receptors shown here come from a man aged 55 to 69 with acute or convalescent COVID-19.

This chain connects TRBV11-1 to TRBJ2-7, with TRBD1 as a possible D gene (6 bases). Per the germline V gene, CDR1 is SGHAT and CDR2 is FQDESV (reference sequence). V was cut by 5 bases and J by 0 bases, with 14 bases left in between. The length of the CDR3 is 15 residues. The CDR3 protein is CASSQPGDNSYEQYF. DNA of the CDR3: TGTGCCAGCAGCCAGCCCGGGGACAACTCCTACGAGCAGTACTTC.

The chain uses TRBV28 and TRBJ1-2; D might be TRBD1 (6 bases). The germline V gene encodes CDR1 MDHEN and CDR2 SYDVKM. This CDR3 comprises 13 residues. Trimming shortened V by 5 bases and J by 4 bases, and 11 bases separated the two germline ends. This chain's CDR3 is CASSVQGGYGYTF. The DNA for the CDR3 is TGTGCCAGCAGTGTTCAAGGGGGCTATGGCTACACCTTC.

This clone was detected a few times. V gene TRBV5-6 combines with J gene TRBJ2-1, with D possibly being TRBD2 (5 bases). Trimming stripped 0 bases from V and 8 bases from J, with 24 bases between. Germline-derived CDR1 and CDR2 are SGHDT and YYEEEE. The CDR3 consists of 18 residues. This CDR3 reads CASSLAYSWWESLDEQFF. CDR3 in DNA: TGTGCCAGCAGCTTGGCCTACTCTTGGTGGGAGTCGTTAGATGAGCAGTTCTTC.

V usage is TRBV28 and J usage is TRBJ2-3; D is unclear. Germline loops: CDR1 MDHEN, CDR2 SYDVKM. This CDR3 contains 13 residues. V dropped 2 bases and J dropped 4 bases, with 7 bases sitting between them. The CDR3 DNA is TGTGCCAGCAGTTTACAGTCCCCAGATACGCAGTATTTT. This gives the protein CASSLQSPDTQYF.

The rearrangement uses TRBV28 and TRBJ2-7, with D possibly TRBD2 on 6 matching bases. The germline V and J ends were trimmed by 5 bases and 0 bases, with 14 bases remaining between them. The V gene's germline CDR1 is MDHEN and CDR2 SYDVKM. The CDR3 contains 15 residues. The CDR3 sequence is CASSPVREISYEQYF. The CDR3 bases are TGTGCCAGCAGTCCCGTTCGGGAGATCTCCTACGAGCAGTACTTC.

V gene TRBV4-2 combines with J gene TRBJ2-1, with 8 bases fitting TRBD2. The germline gives CDR1 LGHNA, CDR2 YNFKEQ. The CDR3 sequence is 16 residues long. J gave up 4 bases and V 0 bases, and 5 bases lay outside the gene matches. CDR3 DNA: TGTGCCAGCAGCCAAGATCCAGCTAGCGGGTACAATGAGCAGTTCTTC. Translated: CASSQDPASGYNEQFF.

The rearrangement uses TRBV10-3 and TRBJ1-1; maybe TRBD1 (5 bases). Per germline, CDR1 ENHRY and CDR2 SYGVKD. Trimming shortened V by 1 base and J by 2 bases, and 17 bases separated the two germline ends. The CDR3 is 17 amino acids. This chain's CDR3 is CAISEFSQQVTNTEAFF. DNA of the CDR3: TGTGCCATCAGTGAGTTTTCCCAACAGGTTACAAACACTGAAGCTTTCTTT.

The chain carries TRBV12-3 or TRBV12-4 and TRBJ1-2; D perhaps matches TRBD1 (5 bases). CDR3 size: 13 residues. The germline V and J ends were trimmed by 3 bases and 4 bases, with 9 bases remaining between them. The CDR3 loop reads CASSLAGPYGYTF. The CDR3 DNA follows: TGTGCCAGCAGTTTGGCGGGACCCTATGGCTACACCTTC.

The rearrangement uses TRBV7-8 and TRBJ2-5; D unresolved. The CDR3 has 14 residues. Trimming removed 0 bases at V and 5 bases at J, with 10 bases between. Germline assignment: CDR1 SGHVS and CDR2 FQNEAQ. The CDR3 sequence: CASSLAAQDETQYF. CDR3 DNA: TGTGCCAGCAGCTTAGCGGCCCAGGATGAGACCCAGTACTTC.

The chain joins TRBV7-2 to TRBJ2-4; D is perhaps TRBD1 (6 bases). The CDR3 is made up of 14 amino acids. The germline CDR1 and CDR2 sequences are SGHTA and FQGNSA. Between the trimmed V and J ends, which lost 5 bases and 8 bases, there was a span of 16 bases. CDR3 region: CASSQYRVTDIQYF. The DNA for the CDR3 is TGTGCCAGCAGCCAATACAGGGTGACAGACATTCAGTACTTC.

The chain couples TRBV6-2 or TRBV6-3 to TRBJ2-1, with TRBD2 identical over 8 bases. Germline CDR1 MNHEY, CDR2 SVGEGT. The CDR3 sequence is 16 residues long. The V and J ends lost 5 bases and 0 bases, in that order; junction bases with no gene match: 6. CDR3 sequence (DNA): TGTGCCAGCAGTCGGACTAGCAGGAGCTCCTACAATGAGCAGTTCTTC. Translating gives CASSRTSRSSYNEQFF.

V and J are TRBV28 and TRBJ1-1, with 8 positions matching TRBD1. The CDR3 runs to 14 residues. V shed 8 bases and J 2 bases; nucleotides not matched to a gene: 7. Germline-derived CDR1 and CDR2 are MDHEN and SYDVKM. The CDR3, as DNA: TGTGCCAGCGATGAGACAGGGGAAAACACTGAAGCTTTCTTT. Its translation is CASDETGENTEAFF.

The chain carries TRBV28 and TRBJ1-5; D call uncertain. Trimming shortened V by 3 bases and J by 8 bases, and 11 bases separated the two germline ends. CDR1 is MDHEN and CDR2 is SYDVKM in the germline V gene. The CDR3 is 13 amino acids. The CDR3 sequence is CASSFIAIEPQHF. The CDR3 DNA reads TGTGCCAGCAGTTTTATAGCAATCGAGCCCCAGCATTTT.

The J gene is TRBJ2-2, the V gene TRBV19; TRBD1 matches 10 bases. After removal of 6 bases from V and 3 bases from J, the junction contained 1 base not matched to a gene. Germline values: CDR1 LNHDA, CDR2 SQIVND (reference sequence). CDR3 length equals 14 residues. The CDR3 DNA follows: TGTGCCAGTAGGGACAGGGGGGACACCGGGGAGCTGTTTTTT. The encoded protein is CASRDRGDTGELFF.

The chain carries TRBV11-3 and TRBJ2-1; D unclear. The ends were cut back, 5 bases at V and 7 bases at J, with 12 bases in the middle. This CDR3 comprises 13 residues. Germline values: CDR1 SGHNT, CDR2 YENEEA. The CDR3 sequence: CASSLSRDNEQFF. The CDR3 nucleotides are TGTGCCAGCAGCCTTAGCAGAGATAATGAGCAGTTCTTC.

The chain carries TRBV30 and TRBJ1-4; maybe TRBD1 (5 bases). Germline V gene data show CDR1 as GTSNPN and CDR2 as SVGIG (reference sequence). V was clipped by 0 bases and J by 8 bases, with 13 bases between them. The CDR3 is made up of 14 amino acids. The CDR3 protein is CAWSVGGDGEKLFF. As DNA, the CDR3 is TGTGCCTGGAGTGTGGGAGGGGACGGAGAAAAACTGTTTTTT.